These 29 T cell receptor beta chains were all obtained from the same sample, sequenced in a study of blood T cell repertoires in COVID-19. Assay used: immunoSEQ multiplex PCR; TCRdb lists only in-frame clones, some missing. The data contain about 280,000 clones, approximately 82% of them singletons. Sequencing was done on a sample of PBMCs or T cells enriched from blood (not recorded which). These receptors all stem from a man between 35 and 55 years old who had been exposed to COVID-19.

The rearrangement joins TRBV3-1 (or the pseudogene TRBV3-2) to TRBJ2-5, with D perhaps TRBD2 (5 bases). The CDR3 runs 15 residues. Germline lookup yields CDR1 LGHDT and CDR2 YNNKEL (reference sequence). Trimming removed 1 base at V and 1 base at J, with 10 bases between. CDR3 DNA sequence: TGTGCCAGCAGCCAAGTTACGGGGAGCCAAGAGACCCAGTACTTC. This codes for CASSQVTGSQETQYF.

The chain recombines TRBV19 with TRBJ2-7, with 8 bases aligning to TRBD2. J lost 6 bases, V lost 5 bases, and 9 bases had no gene match. Per germline, CDR1 LNHDA and CDR2 SQIVND (reference sequence). The CDR3 runs to 14 residues. The CDR3 bases are TGTGCCAGTAGTGGAATTAGCGGGGTAGTCGAGCAGTACTTC. As protein: CASSGISGVVEQYF.

V gene TRBV6-5 combines with J gene TRBJ1-3; D is unclear. There are 13 residues in the CDR3. Germline V gene sequence: CDR1 MNHEY, CDR2 SVGAGI. The V gene lost 7 bases and the J gene lost 4 bases, with 11 bases spanning the gap. CDR3 sequence: CASILRGGNTIYF. The CDR3 bases are TGTGCCAGCATCCTCAGAGGGGGAAACACCATATATTTT.

This chain connects TRBV19 to TRBJ2-1, with TRBD2 matching over 10 bases. This CDR3 has 18 residues. V lost 3 bases to trimming and J lost 5 bases; unmatched junction nucleotides: 13. Germline assignment: CDR1 LNHDA and CDR2 SQIVND (reference sequence). The CDR3 protein is CASSISLAGKFVNNEQFF. DNA of the CDR3: TGTGCCAGTAGTATTTCACTAGCGGGAAAATTTGTTAACAATGAGCAGTTCTTC.

CDR3 loop: CASSLALGQYYGYTF. In nucleotides, the CDR3 is TGTGCCAGCAGCTTGGCCCTGGGACAGTACTATGGCTACACCTTC. The rearrangement uses TRBV5-5 and TRBJ1-2, with 7 bases aligning to TRBD1. This CDR3 contains 15 residues. The ends lost 0 bases at V and 3 bases at J; junction bases unmatched: 5. From germline, CDR1 is SGHKS and CDR2 YYEKEE (reference sequence). Full variable domain (outside the CDR3, taken from reference TRBV5-5 and TRBJ1-2): DAGVTQSPTHLIKTRGQQVTLRCSPISGHKSVSWYQQVLGQGPQFIFQYYEKEERGRGNFPDRFSARQFPNYSSELNVNALLLGDSALYLCASSLALGQYYGYTFGSGTRLTVV.

DNA of the CDR3: TGTGCCTGGGGAAGGGCGGGGGGAATCGCTACGCAGTATTTT. Its translation: CAWGRAGGIATQYF. This chain joins TRBV30 and TRBJ2-3; 8 bases are shared with TRBD2. The CDR3 has 14 residues. J lost 8 bases, V lost 5 bases, and 12 bases had no gene match. In germline, CDR1 is GTSNPN, CDR2 SVGIG (reference sequence).

This chain uses TRBV11-3 with TRBJ2-5; TRBD1 matches 7 bases. The CDR3 covers 15 residues. After removal of 5 bases from V and 4 bases from J, the junction contained 10 bases not matched to a gene. Per the germline V gene, CDR1 is SGHNT and CDR2 is YENEEA. The DNA of the CDR3 is TGTGCCAGCAGCCCCCCAGTCGACAGGGTAGAGACCCAGTACTTC. Amino acid sequence: CASSPPVDRVETQYF. Looking up the rest from reference TRBV11-3 and TRBJ2-5 gives the full variable domain: EAGVVQSPRYKIIEKKQPVAFWCNPISGHNTLYWYLQNLGQGPELLIRYENEEAVDDSQLPKDRFSAERLKGVDSTLKIQPAELGDSAVYLCASSPPVDRVETQYFGPGTRLLVL.

The gene calls are TRBV10-3 and TRBJ1-6; D not certain. CDR1 is ENHRY, CDR2 SYGVKD, per germline. This CDR3 region has 13 residues. Trimming left V 3 bases short and J 5 bases short, with 5 bases between. The CDR3 DNA follows: TGTGCCATCAGTGAAGACAATAATTCACCCCTCCACTTT. Translating it yields CAISEDNNSPLHF.

J is TRBJ2-7 and V is TRBV6-5; 10 bases agree with TRBD1. From germline, CDR1 is MNHEY and CDR2 SVGAGI. The CDR3 extends over 15 amino acids. J gave up 2 bases and V 6 bases, and 7 bases lay outside the gene matches. The CDR3 spells CASRTTGQGTYEQYF. CDR3 in DNA: TGTGCCAGCAGGACCACGGGACAGGGGACCTACGAGCAGTACTTC.

This sequence joins TRBV7-5 and TRBJ2-1; the table's D call, TRBD2, was not checked against the DNA. TRBV7-5 is labeled a pseudogene. This CDR3 is 15 amino acids long. CDR3 in DNA: TGTGTCAGAAGCTTAGTTCCTAGCGGGAGGAATGAGCAGTTCTTC. Its translation: CVRSLVPSGRNEQFF.

The V and J genes are TRBV28 and TRBJ2-7, with TRBD2 identical over 8 bases. CDR3 length equals 13 residues. V was pared by 6 bases and J by 6 bases, with 7 bases of the junction left unmatched. Germline lookup yields CDR1 MDHEN and CDR2 SYDVKM. In nucleotides, the CDR3 is TGTGCCAGCAGCGCCCGGGGGGGGCGCGAGCAGTACTTC. Protein: CASSARGGREQYF.

The genes are TRBV6-1 and TRBJ1-1; D is undetermined. Germline lookup yields CDR1 MNHNS and CDR2 SASEGT. The CDR3 length is 14 residues. The V and J ends lost 2 bases and 7 bases respectively, with 14 bases between them. CDR3 DNA: TGTGCCAGCAGTGAATATGTCCGAGGCAGTGAAGCTTTCTTT. The encoded protein is CASSEYVRGSEAFF.

V gene TRBV19 combines with J gene TRBJ1-1, with 7 bases that match TRBD1. CDR3 length: 16 residues. V lost 2 bases to trimming and J lost 0 bases; unmatched junction nucleotides: 6. Germline V gives CDR1 LNHDA, CDR2 SQIVND (reference sequence). CDR3 in DNA: TGTGCCAGTAGTATACCACAGACAGGGATGAACACTGAAGCTTTCTTT. It translates to CASSIPQTGMNTEAFF.

The chain carries TRBV5-1 and TRBJ2-3; 9 nucleotides align to TRBD2. CDR3 length: 15 residues. V was pared by 2 bases and J by 4 bases, with 5 bases of the junction left unmatched. Germline lookup yields CDR1 SGHRS and CDR2 YFSETQ. CDR3 coding DNA: TGCGCCAGCAGCTTCGGCGGGAGGGGGTCAGATACGCAGTATTTT. This encodes CASSFGGRGSDTQYF.

The chain links TRBV7-8 to TRBJ2-7; D might be TRBD2 (5 bases). The V end lost 4 bases, the J end lost 3 bases, and 13 bases lay between the germline ends. This CDR3 comprises 14 residues. Per germline, CDR1 SGHVS and CDR2 FQNEAQ. CDR3 coding DNA: TGTGCCAGCAGCTGGAATGCGGGTAACTACGAGCAGTACTTC. Its translation is CASSWNAGNYEQYF.

The table lists this clone with a count of one. The chain is built from TRBV10-2 and TRBJ1-5, with TRBD1 identical over 7 bases. The CDR3 is made up of 16 amino acids. The J segment lost 5 bases and the V segment lost 6 bases, leaving 13 bases of the junction unmatched. Germline V gene lookup returns CDR1 WSHSY and CDR2 SAAADI. CDR3 region: CASRGPSTGLHQPQHF. CDR3 in DNA: TGCGCCAGCAGAGGCCCCTCGACAGGGCTTCATCAGCCCCAGCATTTT.

The CDR3 spells CASSTWSGSSYNEQFF. CDR3 coding DNA: TGTGCCAGCAGTACCTGGAGCGGAAGCTCCTACAATGAGCAGTTCTTC. The chain has TRBV28 and TRBJ2-1; maybe TRBD2 (5 bases). CDR3 length: 16 amino acids. The V gene lost 5 bases and the J gene lost 0 bases, with 14 bases spanning the gap. CDR1 and CDR2 (germline): MDHEN, SYDVKM.

This sequence joins TRBV5-8 and TRBJ2-7; perhaps TRBD1 as D (5 bases). Trimming pared 5 bases from V and 6 bases from J, leaving 15 bases between. Germline CDR1 SGHTS, CDR2 YDEGEE. The CDR3 sequence is 13 residues long. The CDR3 loop reads CASSGQGRAEQYF. Here the CDR3 DNA reads TGTGCCAGCAGTGGGCAGGGCAGGGCCGAGCAGTACTTC.

The chain uses TRBV2 and TRBJ2-7, with 8 bases fitting TRBD1. The CDR3 is 13 amino acids. CDR1 and CDR2 (germline): SNHLY, FYNNEI. The V segment lost 3 bases and the J segment 3 bases; nucleotides outside the gene matches: 1. CDR3 sequence: CASSDGQGYEQYF. CDR3 bases: TGTGCCAGCAGTGATGGACAGGGCTACGAGCAGTACTTC.

V usage is TRBV10-3 and J usage is TRBJ1-2; TRBD1 aligns across 9 bases. The germline gives CDR1 ENHRY, CDR2 SYGVKD. The CDR3 loop spans 15 amino acids. The V segment lost 5 bases and the J segment 8 bases; nucleotides outside the gene matches: 12. The CDR3 protein is CAISTGQGFGEGYTF. CDR3 sequence (DNA): TGTGCCATCAGTACGGGACAGGGTTTCGGAGAGGGCTACACCTTC.

For the CDR3, the DNA is TGTGCCAGCAGACCACCAGGTAGTGGCTACACCTTC. Translating gives CASRPPGSGYTF. The chain joins TRBV7-9 to TRBJ1-2, with D hard to call. CDR1 is SEHNR and CDR2 is FQNEAQ in the germline V gene (reference sequence). CDR3 length equals 12 residues. V dropped 6 bases and J dropped 7 bases, with 12 bases sitting between them. The full variable domain, rest sourced from reference TRBV7-9 and TRBJ1-2, is DTGVSQNPRHKITKRGQNVTFRCDPISEHNRLYWYRQTLGQGPEFLTYFQNEAQLEKSRLLSDRFSAERPKGSFSTLEIQRTEQGDSAMYLCASRPPGSGYTFGSGTRLTVV.

This sequence joins TRBV30 and TRBJ2-1; 14 bases line up with TRBD2. The CDR3 has 16 amino acids. Germline values: CDR1 GTSNPN, CDR2 SVGIG (reference sequence). V gave up 1 base and J gave up 7 bases; unmatched junction bases: 6. The DNA for the CDR3 is TGTGCCTGGAGTGCCATGACTAGCGGGAGGGCAAATGAGCAGTTCTTC. Translation: CAWSAMTSGRANEQFF.

This sequence joins TRBV19 and TRBJ1-6, with 8 bases fitting TRBD1. V shed 3 bases and J 10 bases; nucleotides not matched to a gene: 11. CDR3 length: 16 residues. CDR1 is LNHDA, CDR2 SQIVND, per germline (reference sequence). This CDR3 is CASSIHLDRARSPLHF. CDR3 sequence (DNA): TGTGCCAGTAGTATTCATTTGGACAGGGCGCGCTCACCCCTCCACTTT.

This chain joins TRBV2 and TRBJ1-1; weak D call: TRBD1 (5 bases). This CDR3 spans 13 amino acids. V was clipped by 6 bases and J by 8 bases, with 16 bases between them. Germline assignment: CDR1 SNHLY and CDR2 FYNNEI. The chain's CDR3 is CASSPGPWSEAFF. The DNA of the CDR3 is TGTGCCAGCAGCCCAGGGCCCTGGAGCGAAGCTTTCTTT. The full variable domain, with the rest looked up from reference TRBV2 and TRBJ1-1, is EPEVTQTPSHQVTQMGQEVILRCVPISNHLYFYWYRQILGQKVEFLVSFYNNEISEKSEIFDDQFSVERPDGSNFTLKIRSTKLEDSAMYFCASSPGPWSEAFFGQGTRLTVV.

V usage is TRBV5-4 and J usage is TRBJ1-2, with TRBD1 matching 9 bases. CDR3 length: 14 residues. Germline V gene lookup returns CDR1 SGHNT and CDR2 YYREEE (reference sequence). V gave up 2 bases and J gave up 5 bases; unmatched junction bases: 4. The CDR3 DNA reads as TGTGCCAGCAGCTTCGGGACAGGGTCATATGGCTACACCTTC. Translating it yields CASSFGTGSYGYTF.

This chain links TRBV13 with TRBJ2-7; 10 positions agree with TRBD2. Looked up from germline, CDR1 is PRHDT and CDR2 is FYEKMQ (reference sequence). The trim removed 4 bases at V and 5 bases at J, leaving 14 bases unmatched. The CDR3 consists of 17 residues. Here the CDR3 reads CASSSVPGLALPNEQYF. In DNA form, the CDR3 reads TGTGCCAGCAGCTCGGTCCCGGGACTAGCGCTCCCTAACGAGCAGTACTTC. The whole variable domain, remainder taken from reference TRBV13 and TRBJ2-7, is AAGVIQSPRHLIKEKRETATLKCYPIPRHDTVYWYQQGPGQDPQFLISFYEKMQSDKGSIPDRFSAQQFSDYHSELNMSSLELGDSALYFCASSSVPGLALPNEQYFGPGTRLTVT.

J is TRBJ2-6 and V is TRBV10-3, with 11 bases matching TRBD1. Per the germline V gene, CDR1 is ENHRY and CDR2 is SYGVKD. The CDR3 consists of 16 residues. V dropped 9 bases and J dropped 3; count of bases not matched to a gene: 7. In DNA, the CDR3 is TGTGCCATTACGGGACAGGGGGGAATTGGGGCCAACGTCCTGACTTTC. This translates into CAITGQGGIGANVLTF.

The sample holds a few counts of this clone. The chain recombines TRBV27 with TRBJ1-4, with TRBD1 matching 7 bases. CDR1 and CDR2 (germline): MNHEY, SMNVEV (reference sequence). With V trimmed by 4 bases and J by 10 bases, 9 bases remained unmatched. The CDR3 runs 14 residues. CDR3 amino acids: CASSSRQGVVKLFF. The CDR3 coding sequence is TGTGCCAGCAGTTCACGACAGGGTGTAGTAAAACTGTTTTTT. Full variable domain (outside the CDR3, taken from reference TRBV27 and TRBJ1-4): EAQVTQNPRYLITVTGKKLTVTCSQNMNHEYMSWYRQDPGLGLRQIYYSMNVEVTDKGDVPEGYKVSRKEKRNFPLILESPSPNQTSLYFCASSSRQGVVKLFFGSGTQLSVL.

Concerning this clone: The junction does not match germline at one end; this may be a read error. The gene calls are TRBV12-3 or TRBV12-4 and TRBJ2-4; 7 nucleotides align to TRBD1. The CDR3 is made up of 13 amino acids. The CDR3 protein is CASLGTAQNIQYF. DNA of the CDR3: TGTGCCAGCTTAGGGACAGCCCAAAACATTCAGTACTTC.